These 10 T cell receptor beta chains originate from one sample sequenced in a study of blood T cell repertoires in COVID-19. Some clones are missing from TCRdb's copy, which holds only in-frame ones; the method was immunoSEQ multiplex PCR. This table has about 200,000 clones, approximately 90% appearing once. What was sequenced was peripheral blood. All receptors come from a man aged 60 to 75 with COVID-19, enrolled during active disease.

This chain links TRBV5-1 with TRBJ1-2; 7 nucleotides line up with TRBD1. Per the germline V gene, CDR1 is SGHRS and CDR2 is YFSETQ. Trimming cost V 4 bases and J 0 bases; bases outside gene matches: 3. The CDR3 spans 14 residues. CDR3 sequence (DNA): TGCGCCAGCAGCGGGGGGACAGCTAACTATGGCTACACCTTC. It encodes CASSGGTANYGYTF. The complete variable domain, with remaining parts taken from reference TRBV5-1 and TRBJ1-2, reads KAGVTQTPRYLIKTRGQQVTLSCSPISGHRSVSWYQQTPGQGLQFLFEYFSETQRNKGNFPGRFSGRQFSNSRSEMNVSTLELGDSALYLCASSGGTANYGYTFGSGTRLTVV.

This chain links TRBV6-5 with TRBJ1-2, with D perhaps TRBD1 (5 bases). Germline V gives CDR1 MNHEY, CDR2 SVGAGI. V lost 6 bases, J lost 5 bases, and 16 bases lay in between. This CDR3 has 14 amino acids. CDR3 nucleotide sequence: TGTGCCAGCAGGAAAACACAGGTGCGGTATGGCTACACCTTC. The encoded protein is CASRKTQVRYGYTF.

The CDR3 loop is CASSPPSTGGNTEAFF. Written as DNA, the CDR3 is TGTGCCAGCTCACCACCGTCGACAGGGGGGAACACTGAAGCTTTCTTT. The V call is TRBV18, the J call TRBJ1-1; TRBD1 matches at 9 bases. Germline values: CDR1 KGHSH, CDR2 LQKENI. The CDR3 is 16 residues long. The V and J ends lost 0 bases and 1 base, in that order; junction bases with no gene match: 3. Variable domain in full (rest from reference TRBV18 and TRBJ1-1): NAGVMQNPRHLVRRRGQEARLRCSPMKGHSHVYWYRQLPEEGLKFMVYLQKENIIDESGMPKERFSAEFPKEGPSILRIQQVVRGDSAAYFCASSPPSTGGNTEAFFGQGTRLTVV.

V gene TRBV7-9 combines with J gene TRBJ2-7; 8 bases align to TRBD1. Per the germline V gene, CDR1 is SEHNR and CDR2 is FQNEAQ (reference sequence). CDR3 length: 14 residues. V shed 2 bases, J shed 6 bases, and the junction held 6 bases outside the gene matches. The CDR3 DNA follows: TGTGCCAGCAGCTTATTGACAGGGGAGCGCGAGCAGTACTTC. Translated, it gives CASSLLTGEREQYF.

CDR3 residues: CASSPPGAGKETQYF. CDR3 nucleotides: TGTGCCAGCAGCCCTCCTGGGGCAGGAAAAGAGACCCAGTACTTC. The chain recombines TRBV7-9 with TRBJ2-5, with a weak D call TRBD1 (5 bases). Germline loops: CDR1 SEHNR, CDR2 FQNEAQ (reference sequence). V was clipped by 5 bases and J by 3 bases, with 16 bases between them. CDR3 size: 15 residues.

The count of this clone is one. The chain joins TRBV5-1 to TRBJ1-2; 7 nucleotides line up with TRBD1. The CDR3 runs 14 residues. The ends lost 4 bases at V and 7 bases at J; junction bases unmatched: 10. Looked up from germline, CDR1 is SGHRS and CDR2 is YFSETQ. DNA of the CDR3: TGCGCCAGCAGCCCCGACAGGGCATTGGTTGGCTACACCTTC. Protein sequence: CASSPDRALVGYTF. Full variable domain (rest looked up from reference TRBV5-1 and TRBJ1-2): KAGVTQTPRYLIKTRGQQVTLSCSPISGHRSVSWYQQTPGQGLQFLFEYFSETQRNKGNFPGRFSGRQFSNSRSEMNVSTLELGDSALYLCASSPDRALVGYTFGSGTRLTVV.

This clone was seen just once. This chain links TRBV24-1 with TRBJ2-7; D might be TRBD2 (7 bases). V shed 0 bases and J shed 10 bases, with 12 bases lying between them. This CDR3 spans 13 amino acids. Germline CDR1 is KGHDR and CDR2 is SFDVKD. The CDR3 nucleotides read TGTGCCACCAGTGATTTGCTGGGGGGGCGACAGTACTTC. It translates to CATSDLLGGRQYF.

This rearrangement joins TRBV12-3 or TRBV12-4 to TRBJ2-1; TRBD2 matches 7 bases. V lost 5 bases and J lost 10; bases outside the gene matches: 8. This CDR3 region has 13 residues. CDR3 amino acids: CASSRLPGGEQFF. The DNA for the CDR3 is TGTGCCAGCAGTCGACTCCCCGGGGGGGAGCAGTTCTTC.

CDR3 in DNA: TGTGCCTGGAAGGCCGGGACAGGGCAGGGAGATACGCAGTATTTT. This encodes CAWKAGTGQGDTQYF. The chain recombines TRBV30 with TRBJ2-3, with 9 nucleotides matching TRBD1. The length of the CDR3 is 15 residues. Trimming at V came to 4 bases and at J to 5 bases, leaving 10 bases not matched to a gene. Germline CDR1 GTSNPN, CDR2 SVGIG (reference sequence).

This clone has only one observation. CDR3 nucleotides: TGCGCCAGCAGCTTCGGCGGGGACACAGATACGCAGTATTTT. Encoded protein: CASSFGGDTDTQYF. This chain connects TRBV5-1 to TRBJ2-3, with a possible D match to TRBD2 (6 bases). CDR3 length equals 14 residues. Germline loops: CDR1 SGHRS, CDR2 YFSETQ. V was trimmed by 2 bases and J by 2 bases, leaving 9 bases between them.